The 4 T cell receptor beta chains given below trace back to one sample, sequenced in a study of monozygotic twins with inflammatory bowel disease (dated by TCRdb to about 2019). Library preparation used 5' RACE. Reads for this sample came from an Illumina HiSeq 2500. The reads, reprocessed by TCRdb, yield one row per CDR3 protein sequence and no DNA. The sample table records about 450,000 distinct CDR3 sequences. More than 2% of the sample rests with the top ten. The source material was blood. Every receptor here comes from a human donor with ulcerative colitis or Crohn's disease, or a healthy co-twin of an affected twin (not recorded which).

The rearrangement uses TRBV12-3 or TRBV12-4 and TRBJ1-2. CDR3 length: 13 amino acids. CDR3 sequence reads: CASSLSPPYGYTF.

The chain is built from TRBV4-1 and TRBJ1-1. This CDR3 is 14 amino acids long. Germline CDR1 is MGHRA and CDR2 is YSYEKL. The CDR3 loop is CASSQRNMNTEAFF.

V usage is TRBV4-1 and J usage is TRBJ1-1; the D gene TCRdb calls, TRBD1, cannot be checked with no DNA. The length of the CDR3 is 14 residues. Per germline, CDR1 MGHRA and CDR2 YSYEKL. CDR3 sequence: CASSQTTGNTEAFF.

The gene calls are TRBV4-2 and TRBJ2-3; with no DNA, the TCRdb D assignment of TRBD1 cannot be verified. The germline CDR1 and CDR2 sequences are LGHNA and YNFKEQ. The CDR3 totals 20 residues. CDR3 sequence reads: CASSQESGWGMGTSTDTQYF.